The rows below give T cell receptor beta chains drawn from one sample of a study of T cells expressing NK-cell markers. TCRdb re-called the 5' RACE reads and gives one entry per CDR3 protein, without DNA. This table lists about 260,000 distinct CDR3 sequences. Sequencing was done on a sample of blood T cells: a sorted CD56 or NKG2C T cell subset, CD4+ or CD8+ T cells, or bulk PBMC T cells (not recorded which). These receptors were obtained from a woman aged 18-70 years in good health. The CDR3 runs from the conserved cysteine through the conserved F or W.

>15|TRBV19|TRBJ2-1
CASSPLDSSYNEQFF
>16|TRBV7-2|TRBJ2-3
CASSPPGRGARDTQYF
>16|TRBV5-1|TRBJ2-1
CASSSTSGRALNEQFF
>17|TRBV25-1|TRBJ1-4
CASSEFGTGATNEKLFF
>12|TRBV6-6|TRBJ2-1
CASSYSNRIGFF
>14|TRBV5-1|TRBJ2-3
CASSYQGDPDTQYF
>13|TRBV7-9|TRBJ2-1
CASSSPDGNEQFF
>13|TRBV27|TRBJ2-4
CASSLSGGNIQYF
>14|TRBV12-3/TRBV12-4|TRBJ2-2
CASSFLADTGELFF
>14|TRBV9|TRBJ1-1
CASSVRSVGAEAFF
>16|TRBV12-3/TRBV12-4|TRBJ2-3
CASGSPVDSPRDTQYF
>14|TRBV11-2|TRBJ2-1
CASSYGTGAREQFF
>18|TRBV4-3|TRBJ2-3
CASSQDFQDTGFTDTQYF
>14|TRBV12-3/TRBV12-4|TRBJ1-3
CASSLEEGVNTIYF
>14|TRBV7-2|TRBJ1-1
CASSLGGVSPQAFF
>15|TRBV2|TRBJ1-1
CASREDRAHMTEAFF
>14|TRBV20-1|TRBJ2-1
CSATSGSSYNEQFF
>14|TRBV3-1|TRBJ1-4
CASSQAGPREKLFF
>17|TRBV23-1|TRBJ2-2
CASIYRLAAPNTGELFF